This paragraph covers one TCR beta chain sequence. Its specificity is unknown. Trimming cost V 6 bases and J 10 bases, with 19 bases left between them. This CDR3 has 14 amino acids. The germline V gene encodes CDR1 SGHTA and CDR2 FQGNSA. This entry is derived from a study of CD8 T cells in ankylosing spondylitis. TCRdb fed the 5' RACE reads into MiXCR, producing one record per CDR3 protein. Counted here are about 250,000 distinct CDR3 sequences, around 32% occurring once; the ten biggest clones make up around 4.5%. Broader study findings: Seemingly distinctive of ankylosing spondylitis blood was a TCR beta motif formed by eight highly homologous variants.

This receptor was taken from a male donor with ankylosing spondylitis or in good health (not recorded which). The sample was blood, either unsorted or a sorted T cell fraction (not recorded which). The J gene is TRBJ2-1, the V gene TRBV7-2; no definite D call. CDR3 amino acids: CASSSVAAVREQFF. The CDR3 region has the DNA TGTGCCAGCAGTTCCGTAGCAGCCGTGCGGGAGCAGTTCTTC.